This entry describes one T cell receptor beta chain. A junction boundary mismatches the germline segment, possibly from a read error. CDR1 is SGHTA and CDR2 is FQGNSA in the germline V gene. The CDR3 extends over 15 amino acids. The data were obtained in a study of T cells in Graves' hyperthyroidism and ophthalmopathy. Study-level background: Peripheral blood was secured at the point of initial diagnosis, before any treatment.

Using RNA transcripts as the source, TCR beta CDR3 regions were amplified. Primed by the HTBI set, a first-round RT-PCR was run on the TCR CDR3. TCRdb called the multiplex PCR reads again in MiXCR, with one record for every CDR3 protein. This sample carries 350,000 to 400,000 distinct CDR3 sequences, 15% of them seen once, and the ten largest clones take approximately 32%. Each patient was aged 18 to 65 and had newly diagnosed hyperthyroidism of under 2 months' duration. Uncontrolled infection, other autoimmune disease, pregnancy or lactation barred patients from enrollment. The rearrangement uses TRBV7-2 and TRBJ2-1, with no clear D. This receptor was taken from a woman in her 30s with Graves' hyperthyroidism. Sequences were obtained from blood. The CDR3 DNA reads TGTGCCAGCAGCTTAGAAGTCTCCCGGTACAATGAGCAGCTCTTC. Translation gives CASSLEVSRYNEQLF.